These T cell receptor beta chains were read from a single sample in a study of neurological immune-mediated disorders. MiXCR, applied by TCRdb to the 5' RACE reads, yields one record per CDR3 protein. The table has 80,000 to 95,000 distinct CDR3 sequences, under 4.5% seen once. Sequenced: PBMCs. The receptors shown here come from a woman between 45 and 65 years old with multiple sclerosis. The CDR3 runs from the conserved cysteine through the conserved F or W. D genes are given only for firm matches. Size is stated for part of the rows, as once, few or many counts, or as a class when the clone is expanded.

TGTGCCAGCAGTTACCCCGCCGTCGCCGGGGAGCTGTTTTTT | CASSYPAVAGELFF | TRBJ2-2 | . | TRBV6-2/TRBV6-3 | many
TGTGCCAGCAGTTTAATGCCCTTCGAGCAGTACTTC | CASSLMPFEQYF | TRBJ2-7 | . | TRBV12-3/TRBV12-4 | few
TGCAGCGTCGCCGGGACAGGGGGCCAATACGAGCAGTACTTC | CSVAGTGGQYEQYF | TRBJ2-7 | TRBD1 | TRBV29-1 | many
TGCGAGGGCCCAATTTCCTACGAGCAGTACTTC | CEGPISYEQYF | TRBJ2-7 | . | TRBV5-1 | many
TGTGCCAGCAGCGGACTACAGGGACTTGGGGCCAACGTCCTGACTTTC | CASSGLQGLGANVLTF | TRBJ2-6 | . | TRBV2 | .
TGTGCCAGCAGTTTGAGGCGCACTAATGAAAAACTGTTTTTT | CASSLRRTNEKLFF | TRBJ1-4 | . | TRBV12-3/TRBV12-4 | many
TGCAGTGCTAGTTTGGACGGGGGGGGCACAGATACGCAGTATTTT | CSASLDGGGTDTQYF | TRBJ2-3 | TRBD2 | TRBV20-1 | many
TGTGCCAGCAGCTTACCTTGGGTTTCTTCCTACAATGAGCAGTTCTTC | CASSLPWVSSYNEQFF | TRBJ2-1 | . | TRBV7-2 | many
TGTGCCATCAGTGATTTGGGGACTAACACCGGGGAGCTGTTTTTT | CAISDLGTNTGELFF | TRBJ2-2 | . | TRBV10-3 | many
TGCAGTGCGCCGGCAGGGGGCGCGGGATCACCCCTCCACTTT | CSAPAGGAGSPLHF | TRBJ1-6 | TRBD1 | TRBV20-1 | few
TGCGCCAGCAGCCAAGTGTTCGGTCGGGGGTTAGATAATTCACCCCTCCACTTT | CASSQVFGRGLDNSPLHF | TRBJ1-6 | . | TRBV4-3 | many
TGTGCCAGCAGCGTAGGGTCCAGCGGGGGTTCCTACGAGCAGTACTTC | CASSVGSSGGSYEQYF | TRBJ2-7 | TRBD2 | TRBV9 | many
TGCGCCAGCAGCTTAGACAGACGGGCCTCACCCCTCCACTTT | CASSLDRRASPLHF | TRBJ1-6 | . | TRBV5-1 | many
TGCAGTGCTCCCCAGGCGGGGTTAAAACAGACCCAGTACTTC | CSAPQAGLKQTQYF | TRBJ2-5 | . | TRBV20-1 | many
TGCAGTGCTATGTGGGACTGGGGCTACACCTTC | CSAMWDWGYTF | TRBJ1-2 | . | TRBV20-1 | many
TGTGCCATCAGAAGAACCAATCCCGGGGAGGGGCAGGCCTACGAGCAGTACTTC | CAIRRTNPGEGQAYEQYF | TRBJ2-7 | TRBD2 | TRBV10-3 | many
TGTGCCAGCAGCTTAGGACAGGGACCTAACTATGGCTACACCTTC | CASSLGQGPNYGYTF | TRBJ1-2 | TRBD1 | TRBV7-8 | many
TGTGCCAGCTCAGCCGGGACAGGTGAAAGCTCCTACGAGCAGTACTTC | CASSAGTGESSYEQYF | TRBJ2-7 | TRBD1 | TRBV18 | many
TGTGCCATCAGTGGGGGGACTAGCGATGAGACCCAGTACTTC | CAISGGTSDETQYF | TRBJ2-5 | TRBD2 | TRBV10-3 | many
TGCAGTGCTAGAGATCCTGGCGGGGGGGCCTACAATGAGCAGTTCTTC | CSARDPGGGAYNEQFF | TRBJ2-1 | TRBD2 | TRBV20-1 | many